Shown below are 26 T cell receptor beta chains from a single sample sequenced in a study of CD8 T cells in Susac syndrome. RNA in amounts of about 0.5 to 1 ug was reverse transcribed with random hexamers. TCRdb re-called the immunoSEQ multiplex PCR reads with MiXCR, one entry per CDR3 protein. The table lists fewer than 140,000 distinct CDR3 sequences, less than 95% of them singletons, with around 0.41% in the top ten. The material sequenced was CD8+ T cells from PBMCs. These receptors were taken from a human donor with Susac syndrome.

The rearrangement uses TRBV5-6 and TRBJ1-3; D perhaps matches TRBD1 (5 bases). From germline, CDR1 is SGHDT and CDR2 YYEEEE. The ends were cut back, 9 bases at V and 0 bases at J, with 10 bases in the middle. This CDR3 has 13 residues. CDR3 bases: TGTGCCACCAAGACAGTCTCTGGAAACACCATATATTTT. This sequence encodes CATKTVSGNTIYF.

The CDR3, as DNA: TGTGCCAGCAGCCCGGGTAGCGGAGGAAACACCATATATTTT. This codes for CASSPGSGGNTIYF. This chain connects TRBV9 to TRBJ1-3; D is ambiguous. Germline V CDR1 and CDR2: SGDLS, YYNGEE. This CDR3 region has 14 residues. The V end lost 4 bases, the J end lost 4 bases, and 12 bases lay between the germline ends. Combining the CDR3 with reference TRBV9 and TRBJ1-3 gives the whole variable domain DSGVTQTPKHLITATGQRVTLRCSPRSGDLSVYWYQQSLDQGLQFLIQYYNGEERAKGNILERFSAQQFPDLHSELNLSSLELGDSALYFCASSPGSGGNTIYFGEGSWLTVV.

J is TRBJ2-3 and V is TRBV9, with 7 nucleotides matching TRBD2. This CDR3 is 18 amino acids long. The germline V gene encodes CDR1 SGDLS and CDR2 YYNGEE. V lost 0 bases, J lost 0 bases, and 10 bases stayed unmatched. The CDR3 DNA follows: TGTGCCAGCAGCGTAGGAGGCGGGGGTCTTTCTAGCACAGATACGCAGTATTTT. It yields the protein CASSVGGGGLSSTDTQYF.

This chain uses TRBV27 with TRBJ2-3; possible D gene TRBD1, 5 bases. Trimming stripped 5 bases from V and 2 bases from J, with 14 bases between. CDR1 and CDR2 from the germline V gene are MNHEY and SMNVEV (reference sequence). This CDR3 has 15 residues. CDR3 nucleotide sequence: TGTGCCAGCAGTCCCGACAGAGCAATCACAGATACGCAGTATTTT. It is translated as CASSPDRAITDTQYF.

V and J are TRBV4-3 and TRBJ2-3; D not resolved. V lost 0 bases to trimming and J lost 3 bases, with 13 bases between them. The CDR3 is 16 residues long. Germline V lookup: CDR1 LGHNA, CDR2 YSLEER. The CDR3 loop is CASSQDHVVGTDTQYF. CDR3 sequence (DNA): TGCGCCAGCAGCCAAGATCATGTGGTTGGGACAGATACGCAGTATTTT.

This sequence joins TRBV29-1 and TRBJ2-5; D not resolved. With 4 bases removed from V and 0 bases from J, the gap between germline ends came to 9 bases. The CDR3 is 13 residues long. Germline loops: CDR1 SQVTM, CDR2 ANQGSEA. CDR3 nucleotides: TGCAGCGTTGTTCCGGCGTACCAAGAGACCCAGTACTTC. Translation gives CSVVPAYQETQYF. Using reference TRBV29-1 and TRBJ2-5 for the parts outside the CDR3, the full variable domain is SAVISQKPSRDICQRGTSLTIQCQVDSQVTMMFWYRQQPGQSLTLIATANQGSEATYESGFVIDKFPISRPNLTFSTLTVSNMSPEDSSIYLCSVVPAYQETQYFGPGTRLLVL.

This chain connects TRBV7-8 to TRBJ1-4, with TRBD1 matching 9 bases. V shed 5 bases, J shed 8 bases, and the junction held 6 bases outside the gene matches. CDR3 length: 14 residues. Germline V gene lookup returns CDR1 SGHVS and CDR2 FQNEAQ. The CDR3 loop is CASSKTGGGEKLFF. Here the CDR3 DNA reads TGTGCCAGCAGCAAGACAGGGGGTGGGGAAAAACTGTTTTTT.

The V gene is TRBV9, the J gene TRBJ2-5, with D possibly matching TRBD1 (6 bases). CDR1 and CDR2 from the germline V gene are SGDLS and YYNGEE. Deletions cut 4 bases from V and 5 bases from J, with 18 bases between. The CDR3 is 15 amino acids. The CDR3 is CASSPDRQPSETQYF. The CDR3 nucleotides read TGTGCCAGCAGCCCCGACAGGCAACCATCCGAGACCCAGTACTTC.

This chain uses TRBV16 with TRBJ2-5; 8 nucleotides line up with TRBD2. Germline V gives CDR1 KGHSY, CDR2 FQNENV. The CDR3 is 15 amino acids. Germline trimming cut 2 bases from V and 0 bases from J; bases unmatched to any gene: 2. CDR3 loop: CASSQPSGYQETQYF. The DNA for the CDR3 is TGTGCCAGCAGCCAACCTAGCGGGTACCAAGAGACCCAGTACTTC.

V is TRBV27 and J is TRBJ1-3, with a tentative D call TRBD1 (6 bases). The germline CDR1 and CDR2 sequences are MNHEY and SMNVEV (reference sequence). CDR3 length: 15 amino acids. Trimming removed 6 bases at V and 1 base at J, with 13 bases between. The CDR3 region is CASRQGKGSGNTIYF. The CDR3 region has the DNA TGTGCCAGCAGGCAGGGGAAAGGTTCTGGAAACACCATATATTTT.

This clonotype appeared a single time. The chain is built from TRBV10-2 and TRBJ2-1, with D perhaps TRBD2 (6 bases). Germline V gene data show CDR1 as WSHSY and CDR2 as SAAADI. The CDR3 runs to 14 residues. The germline V and J ends were trimmed by 0 bases and 9 bases, with 12 bases remaining between them. Written as DNA, the CDR3 is TGCGCCAGCAGTGAGTCGGGGGGTGTAAGTGAGCAGTTCTTC. Translating it yields CASSESGGVSEQFF.

This chain uses TRBV27 with TRBJ2-1, with D uncertain. V was trimmed by 7 bases and J by 0 bases, leaving 10 bases between them. The germline V gene encodes CDR1 MNHEY and CDR2 SMNVEV (reference sequence). The CDR3 is made up of 14 amino acids. The CDR3 sequence is CASTSGGSYNEQFF. The CDR3 nucleotides read TGTGCCAGCACCTCGGGTGGCTCCTACAATGAGCAGTTCTTC.

The rearrangement joins TRBV20-1 to TRBJ2-7; tentative D call: TRBD1 (5 bases). With 0 bases removed from V and 2 bases from J, the gap between germline ends came to 8 bases. This CDR3 is 13 amino acids long. The germline V gene has CDR1 DFQATT and CDR2 SNEGSKA (reference sequence). CDR3 protein: CSARDTQAYEQYF. DNA of the CDR3: TGCAGTGCTAGAGATACACAGGCCTACGAGCAGTACTTC.

The chain recombines TRBV29-1 with TRBJ1-4; 7 nucleotides line up with TRBD1. The CDR3 runs to 12 residues. The ends lost 5 bases at V and 8 bases at J; junction bases unmatched: 5. The V gene's germline CDR1 is SQVTM and CDR2 ANQGSEA. CDR3 nucleotide sequence: TGCAGCGTTAAGGGACAGAGGGAAAAACTGTTTTTT. The encoded protein is CSVKGQREKLFF.

This clonotype was recorded once. The J gene is TRBJ2-3, the V gene TRBV9; 11 bases align to TRBD2. Germline V gene sequence: CDR1 SGDLS, CDR2 YYNGEE. The ends lost 1 base at V and 2 bases at J; junction bases unmatched: 6. CDR3 length equals 17 residues. CDR3 in amino acids: CASSVPSGGPDTDTQYF. DNA of the CDR3: TGTGCCAGCAGCGTACCTAGCGGGGGGCCAGACACAGATACGCAGTATTTT. The full variable domain, with the rest looked up from reference TRBV9 and TRBJ2-3, is DSGVTQTPKHLITATGQRVTLRCSPRSGDLSVYWYQQSLDQGLQFLIQYYNGEERAKGNILERFSAQQFPDLHSELNLSSLELGDSALYFCASSVPSGGPDTDTQYFGPGTRLTVL.

The chain links TRBV7-9 to TRBJ1-2; 9 nucleotides match TRBD1. The CDR3 runs to 15 residues. With V trimmed by 4 bases and J by 2 bases, 5 bases remained unmatched. The germline gives CDR1 SEHNR, CDR2 FQNEAQ (reference sequence). CDR3 region: CASSSGQGENYGYTF. In DNA, the CDR3 is TGTGCCAGCAGCTCGGGACAGGGTGAAAACTATGGCTACACCTTC. Full variable domain (missing parts from reference TRBV7-9 and TRBJ1-2): DTGVSQNPRHKITKRGQNVTFRCDPISEHNRLYWYRQTLGQGPEFLTYFQNEAQLEKSRLLSDRFSAERPKGSFSTLEIQRTEQGDSAMYLCASSSGQGENYGYTFGSGTRLTVV.

The chain employs TRBV29-1 and TRBJ2-7; 10 bases map to TRBD1. This CDR3 is 15 amino acids long. Germline V CDR1 and CDR2: SQVTM, ANQGSEA. Trimming at V came to 4 bases and at J to 2 bases, leaving 8 bases not matched to a gene. The CDR3 here is CSVAGTGDPTYEQYF. In DNA, the CDR3 is TGCAGCGTTGCCGGGACAGGGGACCCCACCTACGAGCAGTACTTC.

The V and J genes are TRBV27 and TRBJ1-5; possibly TRBD1 for D (5 bases). Germline assignment: CDR1 MNHEY and CDR2 SMNVEV (reference sequence). V was clipped by 8 bases and J by 7 bases, with 18 bases between them. The CDR3 consists of 14 residues. CDR3 amino acids: CASGPRAEGQPQHF. The CDR3, as DNA: TGTGCCAGCGGCCCCAGGGCGGAGGGGCAGCCCCAGCATTTT.

The rearrangement links TRBV29-1 to TRBJ2-1; a possible D gene is TRBD1 (6 bases). The CDR3 has 13 amino acids. The V and J ends lost 3 bases and 4 bases respectively, with 10 bases between them. Germline V gives CDR1 SQVTM, CDR2 ANQGSEA. The CDR3 DNA sequence: TGCAGCGTTGAGGGACATCGGTACAATGAGCAGTTCTTC. This translates into CSVEGHRYNEQFF.

The chain carries TRBV5-4 and TRBJ1-2, with D perhaps TRBD1 (6 bases). V lost 4 bases to trimming and J lost 4 bases, with 26 bases between them. The germline gives CDR1 SGHNT, CDR2 YYREEE (reference sequence). The CDR3 sequence is 18 residues long. The DNA of the CDR3 is TGTGCCAGCAGCGCCCGTCCCGGGACACCCATCATGGGCTATGGCTACACCTTC. Translation: CASSARPGTPIMGYGYTF.

CDR3 DNA sequence: TGTGCCAGCAGCCCCGGCGGGGGCGCTGGGGCCAACGTCCTGACTTTC. It encodes CASSPGGGAGANVLTF. V usage is TRBV9 and J usage is TRBJ2-6; TRBD2 is a possible D gene (7 bases). With 4 bases removed from V and 2 bases from J, the gap between germline ends came to 13 bases. The CDR3 has 16 residues. Germline CDR1 SGDLS, CDR2 YYNGEE.

A single count supports this clonotype. The rearrangement links TRBV5-8 to TRBJ1-5; unclear D gene. The CDR3 has 14 amino acids. Germline V gene lookup returns CDR1 SGHTS and CDR2 YDEGEE. Trimming stripped 1 base from V and 0 bases from J, with 5 bases between. This CDR3 is CASSLKSSNQPQHF. The CDR3, as DNA: TGTGCCAGCAGCTTGAAAAGTAGCAATCAGCCCCAGCATTTT.

The rearrangement uses TRBV5-1 and TRBJ1-2, with D perhaps matching TRBD1 (5 bases). The CDR3 covers 15 residues. Trimming removed 4 bases from V and 3 bases from J, with 16 bases in between. Germline V gene sequence: CDR1 SGHRS, CDR2 YFSETQ. CDR3 residues: CASSPAGTSYYGYTF. CDR3 bases: TGCGCCAGCAGCCCCGCTGGGACCTCCTACTATGGCTACACCTTC.

The V gene is TRBV9, the J gene TRBJ2-5, with TRBD2 matching 8 bases. V was clipped by 4 bases and J by 2 bases; unmatched bases: 7. The CDR3 has 15 amino acids. Germline CDR1 reads SGDLS; CDR2 reads YYNGEE. In nucleotides, the CDR3 is TGTGCCAGCAGCCCCGGCGGGGGGCTGCAAGAGACCCAGTACTTC. Translation: CASSPGGGLQETQYF.

This chain connects TRBV7-2 to TRBJ2-7; no clear D. The CDR3 spans 12 residues. The V gene's germline CDR1 is SGHTA and CDR2 FQGNSA. The V end lost 2 bases, the J end lost 7 bases, and 9 bases lay between the germline ends. CDR3 sequence: CASSLTPREQYF. The CDR3 bases are TGTGCCAGCAGCTTAACTCCCCGGGAGCAGTACTTC.

This clonotype showed up just once. The rearrangement joins TRBV9 to TRBJ2-3; D perhaps matches TRBD2 (5 bases). The CDR3 has 14 residues. Per the germline V gene, CDR1 is SGDLS and CDR2 is YYNGEE. V was shortened by 6 bases and J by 0 bases, with 11 bases between the two germline ends. CDR3 protein: CASTGSSSTDTQYF. CDR3 DNA: TGTGCCAGCACGGGGTCCTCAAGCACAGATACGCAGTATTTT.